The entry below describes one TCR beta chain. Its antigen is not identified. The V end lost 1 base, the J end lost 1 base, and 9 bases lay between the germline ends. The CDR3 runs 15 residues. Germline V gene data show CDR1 as SGDLS and CDR2 as YYNGEE. This sample is drawn from a study of PD-1 blockade in classical Hodgkin lymphoma. Study details: The patients were dosed with nivolumab 3 mg/kg, infused intravenously every 2 weeks.

Each patient experienced a relapse that followed autologous stem cell transplantation, and brentuximab vedotin exposure varied. Profiling relied on immunoSEQ multiplex PCR, and the TCRdb table lists in-frame clones only, not all of them. The table has fewer than 30,000 clones, roughly 85% seen once; the top ten hold 21%. Study-wide results and limits: TCR diversity rose significantly by C4D1 in CD4+ but not CD8+ cells. Possible causes of repertoire differences, disease activity or prior therapy, remain undefined. The diversity seen at baseline in complete responders resembled that of newly diagnosed patients.

The V gene is TRBV9, the J gene TRBJ2-1, with D hard to call. The sequence was collected from a human donor with classical Hodgkin lymphoma. The sample here was peripheral blood mononuclear cells (PBMCs), taken before the second cycle of nivolumab. CDR3 in DNA: TGTGCCAGCAGCGTACGTTCGGTATCCTACAATGAGCAGTTCTTC. This translates into CASSVRSVSYNEQFF.